This T cell receptor (beta chain) was sequenced in a study of beta chain features in type 1 diabetes. Findings and caveats of the study: Patients and controls would be equally affected if PCR favored shorter templates.

V lost 4 bases, J lost 1 base, and 7 bases lay in between. The germline gives CDR1 MNHNS, CDR2 SASEGT. The CDR3 runs 13 residues. All of the sorted populations showed purity greater than 95%. This clone was counted only a few times. The target antigen is unknown. The study reverse transcribed the entire isolated RNA, so it sequenced expressed TCRB transcripts. Some clones are missing from TCRdb's copy, which holds only in-frame ones; the method was immunoSEQ multiplex PCR. In the table there are over 700,000 clones, 17% of which are singletons. Specimen: naive CD4+ T cells from blood. This receptor was identified in a young woman in good health. The rearrangement links TRBV6-1 to TRBJ1-1; D might be TRBD1 (5 bases). CDR3: CASSATGNTEAFF. In DNA, the CDR3 is TGTGCCAGCAGTGCCACAGGGAACACTGAAGCTTTCTTT.